This TCR beta chain was observed in a study of cytomegalovirus exposure and HLA in healthy donors. For this clone: Its antigen is unidentified.

Notes on the study in general: The classifier reportedly diagnosed cytomegalovirus status with high sensitivity and specificity. It was found in a later analysis that first-cohort TCR clusters tended to co-occur in the 120 validation repertoires.

Libraries were prepared by immunoSEQ multiplex PCR; TCRdb keeps only in-frame clonotypes and omits some of them. The sample holds about 57,000 clones, 85% to 95% seen once. V gave up 11 bases and J gave up 2 bases; unmatched junction bases: 11. From germline, CDR1 is MNHNS and CDR2 SASEGT. The CDR3 sequence is 15 residues long. The J gene is TRBJ2-3, the V gene TRBV6-1; 9 nucleotides line up with TRBD2. Sequencing was performed on PBMCs. This clonotype was obtained from a woman younger than 35 in good health and CMV-seronegative. This CDR3 is CALKMGLAYTDTQYF. CDR3 in DNA: TGTGCCCTCAAGATGGGACTAGCTTACACAGATACGCAGTATTTT.